This T cell receptor beta chain was captured by sequencing in a study of blood T cell repertoires in COVID-19. In the study overall: Sites in the United States, Italy and Spain provided acute and convalescent COVID-19 samples. T cells, B-cell-depleted T cells, or PBMCs provided the cDNA or gDNA that served as material.

Per the germline V gene, CDR1 is SNHLY and CDR2 is FYNNEI. The CDR3 is 12 residues long. Trimming stripped 4 bases from V and 14 bases from J, with 16 bases between. This clone has only a few counts. In the authors' workflow: How many nucleated cells were present was estimated from reference gene primer amplification. Repertoires were generated with immunoSEQ multiplex PCR, while TCRdb's copy carries only in-frame clones and drops some. V and J calls and clone size are copied from that table; D and trimming were computed from the DNA. This table holds 160,000 or so clones, around nine tenths found once.

This rearrangement joins TRBV2 to TRBJ2-3; the D gene is possibly TRBD1 (5 bases). The sample consisted of peripheral blood. The receptor's source is a woman between 70 and 85 years old with acute or convalescent COVID-19. CDR3 coding DNA: TGTGCCAGCAGTGTCTCTAGGGGCAGAGGGTATTTT. As protein: CASSVSRGRGYF.